In its sample, the clone carrying this TCR beta chain was seen a few times. The antigen remains unidentified. This sample stems from a study of T-cell reconstitution after alpha-beta-depleted transplantation in children. This CDR3 is 15 amino acids long. CDR1 and CDR2 from the germline V gene are SEHNR and FQNEAQ (reference sequence). The ends were cut back, 3 bases at V and 2 bases at J, with 11 bases in the middle. Using unique molecular identifiers, the investigators prepared the TCRbeta library. Each CDR3 protein gets one entry after TCRdb re-called the PCR reads with MiXCR. The sample has around 190,000 distinct CDR3 sequences; approximately 7% are singletons. The study's findings and limits: Where alpha-beta T cells came from about two months after transplant was reportedly several hundred expanded graft clones. Surviving recipient T cells and intrathymic progenitors accounted for some patients' high TCRbeta diversity at day 60. T-cell counts and diversity at one year post-transplant came mainly from newly produced T cells.

The starting material was PBMCs, obtained before TCRalphabeta/CD19-depleted stem cell transplant. The sequence derives from a boy between 2 and 10 years old with acute lymphoblastic leukemia, due to receive a stem cell transplant. The chain joins TRBV7-9 to TRBJ2-1; unclear D gene. CDR3 in DNA: TGTGCCAGCAGCTTTTACGACTCCCCCTACAATGAGCAGTTCTTC. The encoded protein is CASSFYDSPYNEQFF.